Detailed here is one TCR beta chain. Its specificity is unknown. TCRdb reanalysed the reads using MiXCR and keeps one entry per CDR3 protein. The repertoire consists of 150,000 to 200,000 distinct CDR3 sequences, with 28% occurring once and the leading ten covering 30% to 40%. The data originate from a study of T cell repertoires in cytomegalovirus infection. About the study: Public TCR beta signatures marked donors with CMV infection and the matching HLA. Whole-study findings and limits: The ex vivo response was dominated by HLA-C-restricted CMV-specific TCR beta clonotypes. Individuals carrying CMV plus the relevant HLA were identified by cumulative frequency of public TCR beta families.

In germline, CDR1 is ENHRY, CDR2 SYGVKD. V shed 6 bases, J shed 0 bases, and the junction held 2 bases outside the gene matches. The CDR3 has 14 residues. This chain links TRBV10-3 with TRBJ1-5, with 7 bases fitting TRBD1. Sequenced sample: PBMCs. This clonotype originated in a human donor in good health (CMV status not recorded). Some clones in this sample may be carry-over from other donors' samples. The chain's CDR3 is CAISRDSSNQPQHF. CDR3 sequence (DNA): TGTGCCATCAGCAGGGACAGTAGCAATCAGCCCCAGCATTTT.